These T cell receptor beta chains were read from a single sample in a study of Ad26.COV2.S vaccination and SARS-CoV-2 variants. Libraries were prepared by immunoSEQ multiplex PCR; TCRdb keeps only in-frame clonotypes and omits some of them. The sample has some 370,000 clones, about four fifths seen once. The sequencing here drew on peripheral blood, taken in a trial of Ad26.COV2.S vaccine versus placebo. These TCRs come from a person between 18 and 60 years old who received the Ad26.COV2.S COVID-19 vaccine or a placebo. The CDR3 runs from the conserved cysteine through the conserved F or W. Fields, in order: V gene, clone size, D gene, J gene, CDR3 DNA, CDR3 protein. The D gene is left open where the match is weak. Size is stated for part of the rows, as once, few or many counts, or as a class when the clone is expanded.

V: TRBV6-5
size: NA
D: NA
J: TRBJ2-7
DNA: TGTGCCACCACCCTCGGCAGCTACGAGCAGTACTTC
CDR3: CATTLGSYEQYF

V: TRBV7-2
size: NA
D: NA
J: TRBJ1-2
DNA: TGTGCCAGCAGCTCCCTTGAAGGCCGCTATGGCTACACCTTC
CDR3: CASSSLEGRYGYTF

V: TRBV30
size: NA
D: TRBD1
J: TRBJ1-1
DNA: TGTGCCTGGAGTACGGGACAGTACTTGAACACTGAAGCTTTCTTT
CDR3: CAWSTGQYLNTEAFF

V: TRBV11-3
size: NA
D: NA
J: TRBJ1-2
DNA: TGTGCCAGCAGCTTAGATCAACAGGGCTATGGCTACACCTTC
CDR3: CASSLDQQGYGYTF

V: TRBV4-2
size: NA
D: NA
J: TRBJ2-5
DNA: TGTGCCAGCAGCCCTGGGACATGGTTCCAAGAGACCCAGTACTTC
CDR3: CASSPGTWFQETQYF

V: TRBV6-2/TRBV6-3
size: NA
D: NA
J: TRBJ2-3
DNA: TGTGCCAGCAGTTACCAAAAAGGGGCTATCACAGATACGCAGTATTTT
CDR3: CASSYQKGAITDTQYF

V: TRBV7-2
size: few
D: NA
J: TRBJ2-6
DNA: TGTGCCAGCAGTCCAGGGGGGACTCTTACCTCTGGGGCCAACGTCCTGACTTTC
CDR3: CASSPGGTLTSGANVLTF

V: TRBV5-5
size: NA
D: NA
J: TRBJ2-3
DNA: TGTGCCTCCCATCCCCACCGCACAGATACGCAGTATTTT
CDR3: CASHPHRTDTQYF

V: TRBV27
size: few
D: TRBD2
J: TRBJ2-7
DNA: TGTGCCAGCAGTTGGCGGGGGAGCTACGAGCAGTACTTC
CDR3: CASSWRGSYEQYF

V: TRBV7-2
size: NA
D: NA
J: TRBJ2-2
DNA: TGTGCCAGCAGCTTATATGTCCAGGCGAGCACCGGGGAGCTGTTTTTT
CDR3: CASSLYVQASTGELFF

V: TRBV7-2
size: NA
D: NA
J: TRBJ1-2
DNA: TGTGCCAGCAGCTTAGCGTGGGGGAAAGGCTATGGCTACACCTTC
CDR3: CASSLAWGKGYGYTF

V: TRBV5-1
size: NA
D: NA
J: TRBJ1-3
DNA: TGCGCCAGCACGGATACCAGCTCTGGAAACACCATATATTTT
CDR3: CASTDTSSGNTIYF

V: TRBV2
size: many
D: NA
J: TRBJ1-1
DNA: TGTGCCAGTACCCAACAGGGCTTGAACACTGAAGCTTTCTTT
CDR3: CASTQQGLNTEAFF

V: TRBV19
size: NA
D: NA
J: TRBJ2-1
DNA: TGTGCCAGCGCGCTAAGAGGGGGGGATGAGCAGTTCTTC
CDR3: CASALRGGDEQFF

V: TRBV14
size: NA
D: NA
J: TRBJ1-2
DNA: TGTGCCAGCAGCTTCGGACGGTCCCCTAACTATGGCTACACCTTC
CDR3: CASSFGRSPNYGYTF

V: TRBV27
size: NA
D: TRBD1
J: TRBJ1-5
DNA: TGTGCCAGCAGTCCCTATATTACCCGGGACAGGGGAGGGCAGCCCCAGCATTTT
CDR3: CASSPYITRDRGGQPQHF

V: TRBV19
size: NA
D: NA
J: TRBJ2-3
DNA: TGTGCCAGTAGTCTGCCCGGGGATACGCAGTATTTT
CDR3: CASSLPGDTQYF

V: TRBV18
size: few
D: NA
J: TRBJ2-7
DNA: TGTGCCAGCTCACCACTCGACAGCTCCTACGAGCAGTACTTC
CDR3: CASSPLDSSYEQYF

V: TRBV2
size: NA
D: NA
J: TRBJ2-7
DNA: TGTGCCAGCAGGGGCGGGGTAGCCCGTTACGAGCAGTACTTC
CDR3: CASRGGVARYEQYF

V: TRBV23-1
size: few
D: NA
J: TRBJ1-1
DNA: TGCGCCAGCAGTCAATTTGGGAGCGAAGCTTTCTTT
CDR3: CASSQFGSEAFF

V: TRBV18
size: once
D: NA
J: TRBJ1-4
DNA: TGTGCCAGCCGGCATGCAACTAATGAAAAACTGTTTTTT
CDR3: CASRHATNEKLFF

V: TRBV5-1
size: NA
D: NA
J: TRBJ1-1
DNA: TGCGCCAGCAGCGCTGGAGATGAGGGGACTGAAGCTTTCTTT
CDR3: CASSAGDEGTEAFF

V: TRBV9
size: NA
D: NA
J: TRBJ1-4
DNA: TGTGCCAGCAGCGTAGGGGGGGCTAATGAAAAACTGTTTTTT
CDR3: CASSVGGANEKLFF

V: TRBV6-4
size: NA
D: NA
J: TRBJ1-1
DNA: TGTGCCAGCAGGGGCAACACTGAAGCTTTCTTT
CDR3: CASRGNTEAFF

V: TRBV2
size: few
D: TRBD1
J: TRBJ1-6
DNA: TGTGCCAGCAGTCGGACAGGGTATAATTCACCCCTCCACTTT
CDR3: CASSRTGYNSPLHF

V: TRBV4-3
size: NA
D: NA
J: TRBJ1-5
DNA: TGCGCCAGCAGCCAAGATCGATATAGCAATCAGCCCCAGCATTTT
CDR3: CASSQDRYSNQPQHF

V: TRBV30
size: NA
D: NA
J: TRBJ1-1
DNA: TGTGCCTGGAGTGTATGGGACACTGAAGCTTTCTTT
CDR3: CAWSVWDTEAFF

V: TRBV24-1
size: NA
D: TRBD2
J: TRBJ2-1
DNA: TGTGCCACCAGTGAGACGGGACTAGCGGTGGCCTACAATGAGCAGTTCTTC
CDR3: CATSETGLAVAYNEQFF

V: TRBV7-9
size: few
D: TRBD1
J: TRBJ1-4
DNA: TGTGCCAGCAGCAGGGGGCAAAGCGAAAAACTGTTTTTT
CDR3: CASSRGQSEKLFF

V: TRBV18
size: NA
D: TRBD1
J: TRBJ2-7
DNA: TGTGCCAGCTCACCCAGGGACAGCAGCTACGAGCAGTACTTC
CDR3: CASSPRDSSYEQYF

V: TRBV11-2
size: NA
D: TRBD1
J: TRBJ2-1
DNA: TGTGCCAGCAGCCACGGGACAGCTGATAATGAGCAGTTCTTC
CDR3: CASSHGTADNEQFF

V: TRBV6-1
size: NA
D: NA
J: TRBJ1-3
DNA: TGTGCCAGCAGTCCAGGGACCGGAAACACCATATATTTT
CDR3: CASSPGTGNTIYF

V: TRBV4-3
size: NA
D: NA
J: TRBJ1-1
DNA: TGCGCCAGCAGCCACACGGGCCCTACGACTGAAGCTTTCTTT
CDR3: CASSHTGPTTEAFF

V: TRBV5-1
size: NA
D: TRBD2
J: TRBJ2-3
DNA: TGCGCCAGCGCCCATAGCGGGGGGTCCCCCACAGATACGCAGTATTTT
CDR3: CASAHSGGSPTDTQYF

V: TRBV29-1
size: few
D: NA
J: TRBJ1-1
DNA: TGCAGCGTTGAAGGTGGGAACACTGAAGCTTTCTTT
CDR3: CSVEGGNTEAFF

V: TRBV5-1
size: NA
D: NA
J: TRBJ1-1
DNA: TGCGCCAGCAGCTTGGTCTCGGGGGGCACGAACACTGAAGCTTTCTTT
CDR3: CASSLVSGGTNTEAFF

V: TRBV21-1
size: once
D: NA
J: TRBJ1-2
DNA: TGTGCCAACGGGACAGGCTATGGCTACACCTTC
CDR3: CANGTGYGYTF

V: TRBV4-1
size: few
D: NA
J: TRBJ1-1
DNA: TGCGCCAGCAGCCAGGGACAAGTTGGTATCAACACTGAAGCTTTCTTT
CDR3: CASSQGQVGINTEAFF

V: TRBV12-3/TRBV12-4
size: NA
D: TRBD1
J: TRBJ2-1
DNA: TGTGCCAGCAGGACAGGGGGGCATGAGCAGTTCTTC
CDR3: CASRTGGHEQFF

V: TRBV10-3
size: NA
D: NA
J: TRBJ2-7
DNA: TGTGCCATCAGTGATGGCCAGCGGGACGAGCAGTACTTC
CDR3: CAISDGQRDEQYF

V: TRBV7-2
size: NA
D: NA
J: TRBJ1-6
DNA: TGTGCCAGCAGCGCCTACGTGGGGGCAGGGAATTCACCCCTCCACTTT
CDR3: CASSAYVGAGNSPLHF

V: TRBV4-1
size: once
D: NA
J: TRBJ1-2
DNA: TGCGCCAGCAGCCACGCCTCAGATCTCCCGCAGGAGGATGGCTACACCTTC
CDR3: CASSHASDLPQEDGYTF

V: TRBV6-5
size: NA
D: NA
J: TRBJ1-3
DNA: TGTGCCAGCAGTTACAGGGGGGCAGGAAACACCATATATTTT
CDR3: CASSYRGAGNTIYF

V: TRBV18
size: NA
D: TRBD1
J: TRBJ1-2
DNA: TGTGCCAGCTCTTGGGGACAGGGCGAGTTTGGAAAATATGGCTACACCTTC
CDR3: CASSWGQGEFGKYGYTF

V: TRBV11-2
size: NA
D: NA
J: TRBJ2-1
DNA: TGTGCCAGCAGCTCCCGGGGTAGCTCCTACAATGAGCAGTTCTTC
CDR3: CASSSRGSSYNEQFF

V: TRBV24-1
size: once
D: NA
J: TRBJ2-3
DNA: TGTGCCACCAGTGGGGGTAAGATCACCACAGATACGCAGTATTTT
CDR3: CATSGGKITTDTQYF

V: TRBV2
size: NA
D: NA
J: TRBJ1-5
DNA: TGTGCCAGTACTGCACAGCCCAATCAGCCCCAGCATTTT
CDR3: CASTAQPNQPQHF

V: TRBV7-9
size: few
D: NA
J: TRBJ2-3
DNA: TGTGCCAGCAGCACGAGTAGCACAGATACGCAGTATTTT
CDR3: CASSTSSTDTQYF

V: TRBV19
size: NA
D: NA
J: TRBJ1-1
DNA: TGTGCCAGTAGTGCCGGACTGCTGACTGAAGCTTTCTTT
CDR3: CASSAGLLTEAFF

V: TRBV7-6
size: NA
D: TRBD2
J: TRBJ2-7
DNA: TGTGCCAGCAGCTTAGGTCGCCTAGCGGCCTACGAGCAGTACTTC
CDR3: CASSLGRLAAYEQYF

V: TRBV2
size: NA
D: NA
J: TRBJ2-3
DNA: TGTGCCAGCTCTCGCCGTTTGGTCCCAGATACGCAGTATTTT
CDR3: CASSRRLVPDTQYF

V: TRBV7-3
size: NA
D: NA
J: TRBJ1-1
DNA: TGTGCCAGCAGCTTAACGTGGCAGGGTCAAGCTTTCTTT
CDR3: CASSLTWQGQAFF

V: TRBV28
size: few
D: NA
J: TRBJ2-7
DNA: TGTGCCAGCCTTCGACGGGGAGGGGGTAGATACGAGCAGTACTTC
CDR3: CASLRRGGGRYEQYF

V: TRBV6-6
size: NA
D: TRBD2
J: TRBJ2-7
DNA: TGTGCCAGCAGGCTCCCTGCGGGAGGGCTCTACGAGCAGTACTTC
CDR3: CASRLPAGGLYEQYF

V: TRBV7-2
size: NA
D: TRBD1
J: TRBJ1-3
DNA: TGTGCCAGCAGCTTAGAGGGACAGGGTAGAAACACCATATATTTT
CDR3: CASSLEGQGRNTIYF

V: TRBV11-3
size: NA
D: NA
J: TRBJ2-3
DNA: TGTGCCAGCAGCTTAGACGGCGGCGGTTCTTCTAGCACAGATACGCAGTATTTT
CDR3: CASSLDGGGSSSTDTQYF

V: TRBV4-3
size: NA
D: TRBD1
J: TRBJ1-1
DNA: TGCGCCAGCAGCCAAGATGACAGGGGGCGACCTGAAGCTTTCTTT
CDR3: CASSQDDRGRPEAFF

V: TRBV24-1
size: NA
D: TRBD1
J: TRBJ1-5
DNA: TGTGCCACCAGTCCCAGGGGGCTTAGCGGGAATCAGCCCCAGCATTTT
CDR3: CATSPRGLSGNQPQHF